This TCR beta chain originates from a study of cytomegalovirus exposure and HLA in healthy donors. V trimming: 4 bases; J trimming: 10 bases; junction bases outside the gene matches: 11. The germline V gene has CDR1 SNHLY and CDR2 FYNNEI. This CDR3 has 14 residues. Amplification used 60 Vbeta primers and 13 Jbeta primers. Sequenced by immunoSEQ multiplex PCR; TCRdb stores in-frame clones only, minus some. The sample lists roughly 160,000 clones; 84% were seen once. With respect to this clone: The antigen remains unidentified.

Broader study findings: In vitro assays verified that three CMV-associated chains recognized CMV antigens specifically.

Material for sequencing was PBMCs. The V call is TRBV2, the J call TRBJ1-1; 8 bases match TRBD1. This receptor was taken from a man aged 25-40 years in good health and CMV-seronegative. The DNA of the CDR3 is TGTGCCAGCAGTGCTCCCCTTCAGGGGGCCCCAGCTTTCTTT. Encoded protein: CASSAPLQGAPAFF.